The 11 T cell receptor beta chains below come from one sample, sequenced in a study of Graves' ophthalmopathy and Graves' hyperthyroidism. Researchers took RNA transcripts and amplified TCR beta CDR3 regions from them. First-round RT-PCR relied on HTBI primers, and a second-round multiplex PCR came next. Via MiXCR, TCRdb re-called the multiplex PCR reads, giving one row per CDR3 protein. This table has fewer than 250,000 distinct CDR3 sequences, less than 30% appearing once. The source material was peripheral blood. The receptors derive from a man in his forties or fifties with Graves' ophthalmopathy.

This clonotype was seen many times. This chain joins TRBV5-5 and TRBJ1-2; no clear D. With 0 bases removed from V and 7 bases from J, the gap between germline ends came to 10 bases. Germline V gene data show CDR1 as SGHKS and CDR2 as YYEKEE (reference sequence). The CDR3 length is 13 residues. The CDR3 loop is CASSLEGYSGYTF. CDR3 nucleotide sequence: TGTGCCAGCAGCTTGGAGGGATATTCTGGCTACACCTTC.

CDR3 sequence (DNA): TGTGCCAGCAGTTGGGGACAGGGGGTCGACGAGCAGTACTTC. This translates into CASSWGQGVDEQYF. The rearrangement joins TRBV28 to TRBJ2-7, with 11 positions matching TRBD1. The junction had 4 bases not matched to a gene; V was cut back by 4 bases and J by 5 bases. The CDR3 is made up of 14 amino acids. Germline assignment: CDR1 MDHEN and CDR2 SYDVKM.

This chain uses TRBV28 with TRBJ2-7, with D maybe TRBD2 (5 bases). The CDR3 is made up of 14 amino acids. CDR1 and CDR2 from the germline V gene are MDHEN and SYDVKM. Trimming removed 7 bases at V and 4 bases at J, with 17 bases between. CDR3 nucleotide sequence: TGTGCCAGCAAAATTGAGGGCTCCAGATACGAGCAGTACTTC. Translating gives CASKIEGSRYEQYF.

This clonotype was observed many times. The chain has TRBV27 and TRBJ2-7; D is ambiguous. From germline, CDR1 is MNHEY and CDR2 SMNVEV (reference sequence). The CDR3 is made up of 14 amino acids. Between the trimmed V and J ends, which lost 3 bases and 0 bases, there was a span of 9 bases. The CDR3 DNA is TGTGCCAGCAGTTTCTCGGTAAACTCCTACGAGCAGTACTTC. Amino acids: CASSFSVNSYEQYF.

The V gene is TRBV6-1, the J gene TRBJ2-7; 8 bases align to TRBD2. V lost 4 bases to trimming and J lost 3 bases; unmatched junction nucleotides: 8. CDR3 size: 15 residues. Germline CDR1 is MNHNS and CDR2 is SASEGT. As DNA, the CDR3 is TGTGCCAGCAGTGCCTTTAGCGGGAATAACTACGAGCAGTACTTC. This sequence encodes CASSAFSGNNYEQYF.

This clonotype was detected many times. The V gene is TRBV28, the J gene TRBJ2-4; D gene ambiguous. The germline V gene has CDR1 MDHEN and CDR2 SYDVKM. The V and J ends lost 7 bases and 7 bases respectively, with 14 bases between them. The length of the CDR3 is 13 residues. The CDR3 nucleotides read TGTGCCAGCATTGAACTGACGTCCAACATTCAGTACTTC. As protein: CASIELTSNIQYF.

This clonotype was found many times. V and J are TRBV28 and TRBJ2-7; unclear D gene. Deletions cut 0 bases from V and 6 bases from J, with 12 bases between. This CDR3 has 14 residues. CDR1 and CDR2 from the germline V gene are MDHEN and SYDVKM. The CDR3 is CASSLWGRAAEQYF. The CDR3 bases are TGTGCCAGCAGTTTATGGGGCAGAGCCGCCGAGCAGTACTTC.

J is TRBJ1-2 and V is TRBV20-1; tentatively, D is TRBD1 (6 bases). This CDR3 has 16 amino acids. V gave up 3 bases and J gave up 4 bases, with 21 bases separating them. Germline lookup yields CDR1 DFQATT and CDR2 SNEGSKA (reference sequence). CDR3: CSARLAGVGHLYGYTF. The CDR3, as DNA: TGCAGTGCTAGGCTGGCGGGAGTGGGACATCTCTATGGCTACACCTTC.

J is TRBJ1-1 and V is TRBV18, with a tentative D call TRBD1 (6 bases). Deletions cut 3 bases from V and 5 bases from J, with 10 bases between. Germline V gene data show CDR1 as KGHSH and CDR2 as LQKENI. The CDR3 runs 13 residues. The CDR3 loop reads CASSPNRETEAFF. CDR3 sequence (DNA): TGTGCCAGCTCACCGAACAGGGAAACTGAAGCTTTCTTT. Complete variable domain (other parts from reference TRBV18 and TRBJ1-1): NAGVMQNPRHLVRRRGQEARLRCSPMKGHSHVYWYRQLPEEGLKFMVYLQKENIIDESGMPKERFSAEFPKEGPSILRIQQVVRGDSAAYFCASSPNRETEAFFGQGTRLTVV.

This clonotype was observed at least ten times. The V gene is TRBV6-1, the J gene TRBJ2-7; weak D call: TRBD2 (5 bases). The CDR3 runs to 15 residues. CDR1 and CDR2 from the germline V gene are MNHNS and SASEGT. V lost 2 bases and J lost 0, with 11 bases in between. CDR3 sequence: CASSETGFSSYEQYF. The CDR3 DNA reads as TGTGCCAGCAGTGAAACGGGGTTTAGCTCCTACGAGCAGTACTTC.

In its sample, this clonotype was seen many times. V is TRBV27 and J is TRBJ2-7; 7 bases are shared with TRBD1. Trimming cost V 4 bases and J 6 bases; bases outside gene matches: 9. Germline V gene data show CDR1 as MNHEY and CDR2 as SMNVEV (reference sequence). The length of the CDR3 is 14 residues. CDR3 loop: CASSSQRQGTEQYF. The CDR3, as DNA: TGTGCCAGCAGTTCACAACGACAGGGAACCGAGCAGTACTTC.